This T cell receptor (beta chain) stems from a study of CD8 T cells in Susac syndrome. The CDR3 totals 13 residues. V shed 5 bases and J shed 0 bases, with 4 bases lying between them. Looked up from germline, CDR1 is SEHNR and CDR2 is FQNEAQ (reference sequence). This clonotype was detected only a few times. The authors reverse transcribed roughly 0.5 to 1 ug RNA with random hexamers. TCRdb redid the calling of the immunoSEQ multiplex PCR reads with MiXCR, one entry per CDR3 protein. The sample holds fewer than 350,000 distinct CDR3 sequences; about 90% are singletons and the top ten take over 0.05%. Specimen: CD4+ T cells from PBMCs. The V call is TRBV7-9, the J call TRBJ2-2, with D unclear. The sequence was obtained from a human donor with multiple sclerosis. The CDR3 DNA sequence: TGTGCCAGCAGCCCCACGAACACCGGGGAGCTGTTTTTT. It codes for CASSPTNTGELFF.